This T cell receptor (beta chain) was documented in a study of T-cell reconstitution after alpha-beta-depleted transplantation in children. Germline V gene lookup returns CDR1 SEHNR and CDR2 FQNEAQ (reference sequence). This CDR3 comprises 12 residues. V was pared by 8 bases and J by 8 bases, with 13 bases between. Unique molecular identifiers were incorporated into the prepared TCRbeta library. Each CDR3 protein is one row after TCRdb ran MiXCR on the PCR reads. Of fewer than 1 million distinct CDR3 sequences listed, 15% to 20% were seen once; the top ten hold just under 5%. The genes are TRBV7-9 and TRBJ2-1, with D tentatively TRBD2 (6 bases). This specimen was PBMCs, mostly from graft donor cells, taken 360 days after TCRalphabeta/CD19-depleted stem cell transplant. The TCR originated in a male patient between 5 and 17 years old who had a stem cell transplant for acute lymphoblastic leukemia, so the T cells may come from the graft donor. The CDR3 is CASLRGYDEQFF. The CDR3 region has the DNA TGTGCCAGCTTACGGGGGTACGATGAGCAGTTCTTC.